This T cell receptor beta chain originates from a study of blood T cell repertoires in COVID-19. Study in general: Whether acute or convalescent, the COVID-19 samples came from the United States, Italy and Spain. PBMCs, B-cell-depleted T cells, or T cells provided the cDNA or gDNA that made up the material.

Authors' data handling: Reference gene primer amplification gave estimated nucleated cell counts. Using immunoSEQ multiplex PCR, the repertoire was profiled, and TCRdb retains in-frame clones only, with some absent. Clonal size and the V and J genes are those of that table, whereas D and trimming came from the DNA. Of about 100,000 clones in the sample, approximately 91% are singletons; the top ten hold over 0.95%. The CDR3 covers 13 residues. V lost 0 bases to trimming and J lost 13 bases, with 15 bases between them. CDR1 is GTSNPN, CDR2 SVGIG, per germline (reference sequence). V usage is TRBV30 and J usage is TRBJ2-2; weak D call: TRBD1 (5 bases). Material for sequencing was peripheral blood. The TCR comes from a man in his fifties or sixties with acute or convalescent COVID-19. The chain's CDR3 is CAWSVTLQRGLFF. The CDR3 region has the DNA TGTGCCTGGAGTGTAACTTTGCAAAGGGGGCTGTTTTTT.